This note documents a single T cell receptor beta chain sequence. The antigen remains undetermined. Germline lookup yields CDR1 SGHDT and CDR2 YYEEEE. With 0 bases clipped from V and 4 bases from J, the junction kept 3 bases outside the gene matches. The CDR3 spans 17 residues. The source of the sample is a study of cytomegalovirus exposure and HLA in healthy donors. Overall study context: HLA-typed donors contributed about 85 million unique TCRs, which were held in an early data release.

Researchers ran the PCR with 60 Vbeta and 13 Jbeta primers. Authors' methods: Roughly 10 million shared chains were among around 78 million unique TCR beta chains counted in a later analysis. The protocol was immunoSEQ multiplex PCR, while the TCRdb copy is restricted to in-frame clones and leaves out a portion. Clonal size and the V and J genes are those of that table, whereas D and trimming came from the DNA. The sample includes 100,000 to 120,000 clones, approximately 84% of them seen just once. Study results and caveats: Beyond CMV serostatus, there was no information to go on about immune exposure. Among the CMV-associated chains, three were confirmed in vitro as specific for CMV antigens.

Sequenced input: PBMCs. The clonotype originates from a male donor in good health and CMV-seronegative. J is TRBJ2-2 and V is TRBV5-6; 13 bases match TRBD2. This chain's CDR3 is CASSLVGLAGATGELFF. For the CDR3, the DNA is TGTGCCAGCAGCTTGGTAGGACTAGCGGGGGCCACCGGGGAGCTGTTTTTT.